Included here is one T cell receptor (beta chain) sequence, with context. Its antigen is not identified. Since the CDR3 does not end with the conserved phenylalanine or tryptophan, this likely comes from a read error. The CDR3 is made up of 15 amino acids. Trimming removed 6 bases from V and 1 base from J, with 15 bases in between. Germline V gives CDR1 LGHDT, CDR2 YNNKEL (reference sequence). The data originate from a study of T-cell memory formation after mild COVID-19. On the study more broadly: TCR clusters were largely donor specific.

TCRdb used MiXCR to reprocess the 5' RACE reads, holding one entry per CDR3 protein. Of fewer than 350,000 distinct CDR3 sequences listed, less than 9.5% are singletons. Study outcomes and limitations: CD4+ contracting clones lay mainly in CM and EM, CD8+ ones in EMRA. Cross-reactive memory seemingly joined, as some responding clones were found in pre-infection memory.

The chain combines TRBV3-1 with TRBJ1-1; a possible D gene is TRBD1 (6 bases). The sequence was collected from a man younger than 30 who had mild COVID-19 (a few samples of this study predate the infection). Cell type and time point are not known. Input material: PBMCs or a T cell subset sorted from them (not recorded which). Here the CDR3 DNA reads TGTGCCAGCAGTTCCACAGGGACCTGGAACACTGAAGCTTTCCTT. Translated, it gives CASSSTGTWNTEAFL.